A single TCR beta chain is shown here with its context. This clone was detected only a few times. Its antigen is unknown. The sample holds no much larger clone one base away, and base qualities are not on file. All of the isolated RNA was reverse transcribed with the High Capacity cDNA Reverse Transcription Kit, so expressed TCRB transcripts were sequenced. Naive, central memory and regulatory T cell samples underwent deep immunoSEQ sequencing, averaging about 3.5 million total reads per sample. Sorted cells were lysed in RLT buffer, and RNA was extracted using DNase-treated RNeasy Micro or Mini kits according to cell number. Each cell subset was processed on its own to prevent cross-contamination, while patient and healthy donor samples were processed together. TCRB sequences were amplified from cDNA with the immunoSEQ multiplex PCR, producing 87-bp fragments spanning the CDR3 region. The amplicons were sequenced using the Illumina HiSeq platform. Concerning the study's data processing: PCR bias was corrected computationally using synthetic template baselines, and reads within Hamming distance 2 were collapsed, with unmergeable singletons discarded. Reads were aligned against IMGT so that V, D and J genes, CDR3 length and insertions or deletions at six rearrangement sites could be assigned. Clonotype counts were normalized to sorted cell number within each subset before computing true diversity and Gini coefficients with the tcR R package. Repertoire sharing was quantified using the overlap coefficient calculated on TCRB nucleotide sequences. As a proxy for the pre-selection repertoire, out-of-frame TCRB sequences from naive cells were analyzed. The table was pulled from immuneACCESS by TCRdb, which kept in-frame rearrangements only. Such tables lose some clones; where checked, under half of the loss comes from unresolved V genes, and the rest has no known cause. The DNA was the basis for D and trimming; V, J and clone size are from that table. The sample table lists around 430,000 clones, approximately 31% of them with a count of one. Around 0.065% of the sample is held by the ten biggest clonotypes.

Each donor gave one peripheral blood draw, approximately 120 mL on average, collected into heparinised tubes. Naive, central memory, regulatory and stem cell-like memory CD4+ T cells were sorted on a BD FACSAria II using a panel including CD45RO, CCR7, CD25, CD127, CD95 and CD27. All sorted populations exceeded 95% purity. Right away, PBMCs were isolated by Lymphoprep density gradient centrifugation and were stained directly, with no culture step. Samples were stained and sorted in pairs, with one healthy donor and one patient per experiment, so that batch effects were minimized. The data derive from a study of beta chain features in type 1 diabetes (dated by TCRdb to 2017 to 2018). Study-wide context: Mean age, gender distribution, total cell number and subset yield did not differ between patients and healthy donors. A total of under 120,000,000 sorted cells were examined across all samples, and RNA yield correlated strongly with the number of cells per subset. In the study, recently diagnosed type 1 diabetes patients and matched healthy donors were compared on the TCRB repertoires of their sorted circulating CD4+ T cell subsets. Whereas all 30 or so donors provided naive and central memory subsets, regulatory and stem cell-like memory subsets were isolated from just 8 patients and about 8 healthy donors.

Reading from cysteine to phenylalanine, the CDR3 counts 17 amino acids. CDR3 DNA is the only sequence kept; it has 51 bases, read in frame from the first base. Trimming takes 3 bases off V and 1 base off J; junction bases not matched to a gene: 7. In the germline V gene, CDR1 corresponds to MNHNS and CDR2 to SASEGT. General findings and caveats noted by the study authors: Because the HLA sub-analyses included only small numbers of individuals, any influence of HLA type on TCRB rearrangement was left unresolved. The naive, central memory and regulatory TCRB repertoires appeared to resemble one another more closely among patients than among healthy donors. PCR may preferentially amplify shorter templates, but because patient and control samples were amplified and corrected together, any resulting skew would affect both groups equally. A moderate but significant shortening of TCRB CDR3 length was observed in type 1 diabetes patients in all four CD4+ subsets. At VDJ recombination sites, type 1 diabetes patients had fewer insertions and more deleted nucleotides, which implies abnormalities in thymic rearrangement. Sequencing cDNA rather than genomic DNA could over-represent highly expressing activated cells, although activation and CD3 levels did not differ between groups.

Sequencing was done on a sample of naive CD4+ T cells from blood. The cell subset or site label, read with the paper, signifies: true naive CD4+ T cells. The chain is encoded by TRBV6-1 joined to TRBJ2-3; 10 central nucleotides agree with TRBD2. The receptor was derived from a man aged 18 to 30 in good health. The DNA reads TGTGCCAGCAGTGAGGGGGTAGCGGGAGGAGGCACAGATACGCAGTATTTT. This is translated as CASSEGVAGGGTDTQYF.